The next 3 T cell receptor beta chains were all read from a single sample in a study of T cells after yellow fever vaccination. TCRdb analysed the 5' RACE reads with MiXCR anew, one entry per CDR3 protein. The sample shows fewer than 450,000 distinct CDR3 sequences, approximately 8% of them seen only once. The sequences come from PBMCs, collected about 41 days after the first yellow fever vaccination. The receptors here all came from a man in his late teens or twenties who received the YFV17D yellow fever vaccine.

This clonotype was counted a few times. This sequence joins TRBV19 and TRBJ2-6, with D uncertain. V was shortened by 1 base and J by 3 bases, with 7 bases between the two germline ends. The germline V gene has CDR1 LNHDA and CDR2 SQIVND (reference sequence). This CDR3 is 15 amino acids long. CDR3 nucleotides: TGTGCCAGTAGTATAGGAGGCGGTGGGGCCAACGTCCTGACTTTC. Residues: CASSIGGGGANVLTF. The variable domain in full, completed from reference TRBV19 and TRBJ2-6, reads DGGITQSPKYLFRKEGQNVTLSCEQNLNHDAMYWYRQDPGQGLRLIYYSQIVNDFQKGDIAEGYSVSREKKESFPLTVTSAQKNPTAFYLCASSIGGGGANVLTFGAGSRLTVL.

The chain recombines TRBV7-2 with TRBJ2-3; no reliable D call. The CDR3 runs to 16 residues. V was clipped by 1 base and J by 0 bases, with 11 bases between them. Germline V gives CDR1 SGHTA, CDR2 FQGNSA. CDR3 nucleotide sequence: TGTGCCAGCAGCTTAGTAGTACATACGAGCACAGATACGCAGTATTTT. Its protein product is CASSLVVHTSTDTQYF.

Here the CDR3 reads CASTGRNQETQYF. CDR3 nucleotide sequence: TGTGCCAGTACTGGCAGGAACCAAGAGACCCAGTACTTC. This chain joins TRBV19 and TRBJ2-5; D is unresolved. There are 13 residues in the CDR3. V lost 7 bases and J lost 0, with 9 bases in between. Germline V gene lookup returns CDR1 LNHDA and CDR2 SQIVND (reference sequence).